A single TCR beta chain is shown here with its context. Germline V lookup: CDR1 LNHDA, CDR2 SQIVND (reference sequence). The ends were cut back, 0 bases at V and 5 bases at J, with 10 bases in the middle. The CDR3 spans 14 residues. Naivety among CD8 cells was defined by CD45RO negativity and positive CCR7 selection, thereby excluding terminally differentiated effector memory CD45RA+ cells. The record originates from a study of shared clonotypes between healthy human individuals. Assay used: immunoSEQ multiplex PCR; TCRdb lists only in-frame clones, some missing. Of approximately 590,000 clones listed, just under 97% were seen once; the top ten hold approximately 0.1%.

The rearrangement joins TRBV19 to TRBJ2-5; D is unresolved. The sequencing input was naive CD8+ T cells sorted from blood. The origin of this receptor is a woman aged 25 to 39 in good health. The CDR3 loop reads CASSIDGLRETQYF. The CDR3 DNA is TGTGCCAGTAGTATAGATGGGTTGCGGGAGACCCAGTACTTC.